The present TCR beta chain was sequenced within a study of blood T cell repertoires in COVID-19. Study at large: Some COVID-19 samples were acute and others convalescent; all came from the United States, Italy and Spain. PBMCs, B-cell-depleted T cells, or T cells provided the cDNA or gDNA that made up the material.

This clone has only a few counts. This CDR3 has 14 amino acids. V lost 0 bases and J lost 2, with 8 bases in between. CDR1 SGHVS and CDR2 FQNEAQ come from the germline V gene. Methods used by the authors: The assay estimated nucleated cells by amplifying reference gene primers. TCRdb keeps only in-frame clones here, not all; method: immunoSEQ multiplex PCR. The DNA gave D and trimming, while V, J and clone size come from that table. Altogether 55,000 or so clones are present, about nine tenths being singletons, with the ten largest covering 6.2%. The chain recombines TRBV7-8 with TRBJ2-7; unclear D gene. The source material was peripheral blood. The receptor's source is a man aged 40-50 years with acute or convalescent COVID-19. CDR3 region: CASSLAPGPYEQYF. CDR3 nucleotides: TGTGCCAGCAGCTTAGCCCCTGGGCCCTACGAGCAGTACTTC.